This entry lists 23 T cell receptor beta chains sequenced from one sample in a study of human T cells and chemical hapten exposure. Using its own MiXCR run on the RACE reads, TCRdb lists one record per CDR3 protein. The sample carries around 160,000 distinct CDR3 sequences, about 14% recorded once. The time point denotes: patch test 1, 2 weeks after DPC sensitization. Noted treatment: therapeutic diphenylcyclopropenone sensitization with weekly scalp DPC. This material consisted of whole blood, taken in connection with sensitization to the hapten diphenylcyclopropenone (DPC). Every receptor here comes from a woman aged 25 to 39 with alopecia areata. Some clones in this sample may be carry-over from other donors' samples.

This rearrangement joins TRBV5-1 to TRBJ2-5; D might be TRBD1 (5 bases). The CDR3 loop spans 16 amino acids. Germline-derived CDR1 and CDR2 are SGHRS and YFSETQ. With 4 bases removed from V and 2 bases from J, the gap between germline ends came to 18 bases. Here the CDR3 DNA reads TGCGCCAGCAGCCAGACCGCCGTGGGGCTGCAAGAGACCCAGTACTTC. This gives the protein CASSQTAVGLQETQYF.

The chain links TRBV12-3 or TRBV12-4 to TRBJ2-2; TRBD1 is a possible D gene (5 bases). This CDR3 has 13 amino acids. V lost 7 bases, J lost 6 bases, and 12 bases lay in between. CDR3 coding DNA: TGTGCCAGCAATGATTTAGGGGCCGGGGAGCTGTTTTTT. Its translation is CASNDLGAGELFF.

This clonotype has a handful of counts. The chain combines TRBV28 with TRBJ1-2, with a tentative D call TRBD1 (6 bases). Germline values: CDR1 MDHEN, CDR2 SYDVKM. Between the trimmed V and J ends, which lost 6 bases and 6 bases, there was a span of 17 bases. This CDR3 has 14 amino acids. Here the CDR3 DNA reads TGTGCCAGCAGCCAACAGGGAAATTTTGATGGCTACACCTTC. It yields the protein CASSQQGNFDGYTF.

The V and J genes are TRBV7-9 and TRBJ1-4; maybe TRBD1 (5 bases). Germline CDR1 and CDR2: SEHNR and FQNEAQ (reference sequence). The CDR3 covers 14 residues. V lost 7 bases and J 1 base, leaving 10 bases between the germline ends. This CDR3 is CASTRDLTNEKLFF. In DNA form, the CDR3 reads TGTGCCAGCACCCGGGACCTAACTAATGAAAAACTGTTTTTT.

The chain links TRBV28 to TRBJ2-5; 7 positions agree with TRBD1. CDR1 MDHEN and CDR2 SYDVKM come from the germline V gene. Germline trimming cut 9 bases from V and 2 bases from J; bases unmatched to any gene: 6. The CDR3 is made up of 13 amino acids. This CDR3 is CASNPGQQETQYF. The CDR3 bases are TGTGCCAGTAATCCGGGACAGCAAGAGACCCAGTACTTC. The full variable domain, with the rest looked up from reference TRBV28 and TRBJ2-5, is DVKVTQSSRYLVKRTGEKVFLECVQDMDHENMFWYRQDPGLGLRLIYFSYDVKMKEKGDIPEGYSVSREKKERFSLILESASTNQTSMYLCASNPGQQETQYFGPGTRLLVL.

Many counts were recorded for this clonotype. This chain connects TRBV15 to TRBJ2-3; D gene uncertain. The CDR3 has 14 amino acids. Germline-derived CDR1 and CDR2 are LNHNV and YYDKDF (reference sequence). V lost 0 bases to trimming and J lost 2 bases, with 6 bases between them. CDR3 loop: CATSREYFTDTQYF. The CDR3 DNA reads as TGTGCCACCAGCAGAGAGTACTTCACAGATACGCAGTATTTT.

There are many counts of this clonotype. The V and J genes are TRBV7-2 and TRBJ1-2; weak D call: TRBD1 (5 bases). Germline CDR1 is SGHTA and CDR2 is FQGNSA. This CDR3 contains 17 residues. Trimming shortened V by 5 bases and J by 8 bases, and 27 bases separated the two germline ends. DNA of the CDR3: TGTGCCAGCAGCAATCGGGGCGGATCCATGCTCGTAGGGGGCTACACCTTC. This gives the protein CASSNRGGSMLVGGYTF.

V is TRBV18 and J is TRBJ1-4; possibly TRBD1 for D (6 bases). Germline CDR1 KGHSH, CDR2 LQKENI. Deletions cut 1 base from V and 5 bases from J, with 8 bases between. The CDR3 sequence is 14 residues long. CDR3: CASSPRQVNEKLFF. The CDR3 nucleotides read TGTGCCAGCTCACCACGACAGGTGAATGAAAAACTGTTTTTT.

This clonotype has just a few counts. The chain carries TRBV5-4 and TRBJ2-5; a weak D match, TRBD2 (5 bases). The CDR3 length is 15 residues. The V and J ends lost 4 bases and 1 base respectively, with 14 bases between them. The germline CDR1 and CDR2 sequences are SGHNT and YYREEE (reference sequence). The CDR3 spells CASSPRDSAQETQYF. CDR3 DNA: TGTGCCAGCAGCCCACGGGATAGCGCCCAAGAGACCCAGTACTTC.

A few counts support this clonotype. The chain couples TRBV28 to TRBJ1-3; no clear D. V was cut by 4 bases and J by 0 bases, with 13 bases left in between. Looked up from germline, CDR1 is MDHEN and CDR2 is SYDVKM. CDR3 length equals 16 residues. The CDR3 loop is CASSSVFGSSGNTIYF. In nucleotides, the CDR3 is TGTGCCAGCAGTTCCGTCTTCGGGAGCTCTGGAAACACCATATATTTT.

This clonotype has a handful of counts. This rearrangement joins TRBV18 to TRBJ2-5; no firm D call. The germline CDR1 and CDR2 sequences are KGHSH and LQKENI. Trimming pared 6 bases from V and 4 bases from J, leaving 12 bases between. The CDR3 spans 13 residues. The CDR3 reads CASSPKRRETQYF. The CDR3 DNA reads TGTGCCAGCTCCCCAAAACGGCGAGAGACCCAGTACTTC.

The gene calls are TRBV12-3 or TRBV12-4 and TRBJ1-1; 8 bases match TRBD1. The ends lost 7 bases at V and 5 bases at J; junction bases unmatched: 15. This CDR3 has 16 residues. The CDR3 DNA reads TGTGCCAGCATCTCCCCGACAGGGGCGAGTAGGACTGAAGCTTTCTTT. Protein: CASISPTGASRTEAFF.

The chain links TRBV29-1 to TRBJ2-1; the match to TRBD2 covers 11 bases. Germline loops: CDR1 SQVTM, CDR2 ANQGSEA. This CDR3 has 15 residues. The V segment lost 0 bases and the J segment 8 bases; nucleotides outside the gene matches: 6. Here the CDR3 reads CSVEDGTSGRHEQFF. CDR3 in DNA: TGCAGCGTTGAAGATGGAACTAGCGGGAGACATGAGCAGTTCTTC.

This clonotype occurred a few times. DNA of the CDR3: TGTGCCAGCAGCCCCTCCCGGACAGGGGCCGGGGAGCTGTTTTTT. It translates to CASSPSRTGAGELFF. The V call is TRBV6-6, the J call TRBJ2-2; the match to TRBD1 covers 9 bases. V was clipped by 6 bases and J by 6 bases; unmatched bases: 8. Germline values: CDR1 MNHNY, CDR2 SVGAGI (reference sequence). The length of the CDR3 is 15 residues.

This clonotype was recorded at least ten times. CDR3 bases: TGTGCCAGCAGCCAGGGACCACGAAACTCTGGAAACACCATATATTTT. Translating it yields CASSQGPRNSGNTIYF. This rearrangement joins TRBV7-6 to TRBJ1-3; possibly TRBD1 for D (5 bases). The V end was cut by 5 bases, the J end by 0 bases, with 14 bases between. The CDR3 contains 16 residues. Germline V gene sequence: CDR1 SGHVS, CDR2 FNYEAQ.

This clonotype was recorded at least ten times. The chain uses TRBV10-3 and TRBJ1-5; D may be TRBD1 (5 bases). The CDR3 is made up of 14 amino acids. The germline V and J ends were trimmed by 6 bases and 2 bases, with 11 bases remaining between them. The germline V gene has CDR1 ENHRY and CDR2 SYGVKD. The DNA of the CDR3 is TGTGCCATCAGCTCCTGGGACGGCAATCAGCCCCAGCATTTT. Amino acids: CAISSWDGNQPQHF.

The rearrangement links TRBV20-1 to TRBJ2-5, with unresolved D. CDR3 size: 12 residues. V was clipped by 3 bases and J by 2 bases, with 7 bases between them. Germline V gene sequence: CDR1 DFQATT, CDR2 SNEGSKA (reference sequence). CDR3 protein: CSARQLQETQYF. The CDR3 DNA reads as TGCAGTGCTAGGCAGCTACAAGAGACCCAGTACTTC.

The chain has TRBV11-2 and TRBJ2-7; D assignment may be TRBD1 or TRBD2 (6 bases each). Germline V gives CDR1 SGHAT, CDR2 FQNNGV. V shed 5 bases and J shed 4 bases, with 21 bases lying between them. The CDR3 is 16 amino acids. The CDR3 reads CASSPTNRVGGYEQYF. In DNA form, the CDR3 reads TGTGCCAGCAGCCCTACAAACAGGGTCGGAGGGTACGAGCAGTACTTC.

This clonotype was observed a few times. This chain joins TRBV18 and TRBJ1-1; D gene ambiguous. V lost 0 bases, J lost 5 bases, and 13 bases lay in between. The CDR3 consists of 15 residues. CDR1 is KGHSH and CDR2 is LQKENI in the germline V gene. CDR3 DNA sequence: TGTGCCAGCTCACCACCGATGGGGAGTAGGACTGAAGCTTTCTTT. This encodes CASSPPMGSRTEAFF.

This chain joins TRBV29-1 and TRBJ1-5; possibly TRBD1 for D (5 bases). Trimming left V 6 bases short and J 0 bases short, with 15 bases between. The CDR3 spans 15 residues. In germline, CDR1 is SQVTM, CDR2 ANQGSEA. CDR3 bases: TGCAGCGTCGGATCGGATACAGGTAGCAATCAGCCCCAGCATTTT. Translation: CSVGSDTGSNQPQHF.

This clonotype has only a few counts. The genes are TRBV12-3 or TRBV12-4 and TRBJ2-2, with 7 bases fitting TRBD1. CDR3 length equals 15 residues. V shed 5 bases, J shed 7 bases, and the junction held 10 bases outside the gene matches. The CDR3 DNA sequence: TGTGCCAGCAGTGGGGACCCGACAGGGTTCGGGGAGCTGTTTTTT. Its translation: CASSGDPTGFGELFF.

This chain joins TRBV4-1 and TRBJ1-4, with no clear D. The CDR3 extends over 14 amino acids. Germline assignment: CDR1 MGHRA and CDR2 YSYEKL. The V end lost 0 bases, the J end lost 10 bases, and 12 bases lay between the germline ends. The CDR3 reads CASSQEVAKAKLFF. The CDR3, as DNA: TGCGCCAGCAGCCAAGAGGTGGCAAAGGCAAAACTGTTTTTT.

The rearrangement uses TRBV10-3 and TRBJ1-1; D ambiguous. CDR1 is ENHRY and CDR2 is SYGVKD in the germline V gene. This CDR3 region has 16 residues. V was cut by 6 bases and J by 1 base, with 18 bases left in between. CDR3 bases: TGTGCCATCAGCCGAATGATGGGGTTGACGAACACTGAAGCTTTCTTT. Translation gives CAISRMMGLTNTEAFF.